The 9 T cell receptor beta chains below all came from one sample that was sequenced in a study of blood T cell repertoires in COVID-19. Sequencing used immunoSEQ multiplex PCR; TCRdb keeps in-frame clones, though not all of them. The sample comprises around 58,000 clones, over 80% of which are singletons, and around 7.2% rests with the top ten. The sequencing sample was made of peripheral blood. Source of these receptors: a woman in her sixties with active or convalescent COVID-19.

This rearrangement joins TRBV7-3 to TRBJ1-2, with 7 bases aligning to TRBD1. The CDR3 loop spans 14 amino acids. V shed 1 base and J 4 bases; nucleotides not matched to a gene: 3. CDR1 SGHTA and CDR2 FQGTGA come from the germline V gene. The CDR3 is CASSLRGQPYGYTF. The CDR3 nucleotides are TGTGCCAGCAGCTTAAGGGGACAGCCCTATGGCTACACCTTC.

The chain employs TRBV6-5 and TRBJ1-5; weak D call: TRBD1 (6 bases). Germline V gene data show CDR1 as MNHEY and CDR2 as SVGAGI. The CDR3 covers 15 residues. V dropped 3 bases and J dropped 0 bases, with 9 bases sitting between them. CDR3 amino acids: CASSYDRYSNQPQHF. The CDR3 nucleotides are TGTGCCAGCAGTTATGACAGGTATAGCAATCAGCCCCAGCATTTT.

This clone has only one observation. The rearrangement uses TRBV18 and TRBJ1-3; D call uncertain. Trimming left V 5 bases short and J 1 base short, with 9 bases between. This CDR3 region has 14 residues. Germline V lookup: CDR1 KGHSH, CDR2 LQKENI. The CDR3 DNA sequence: TGTGCCAGCTCATCTCCCTCGTCTGGAAACACCATATATTTT. Residues: CASSSPSSGNTIYF. The variable domain in full, completed from reference TRBV18 and TRBJ1-3, reads NAGVMQNPRHLVRRRGQEARLRCSPMKGHSHVYWYRQLPEEGLKFMVYLQKENIIDESGMPKERFSAEFPKEGPSILRIQQVVRGDSAAYFCASSSPSSGNTIYFGEGSWLTVV.

A single count supports this clone. The CDR3 bases are TGCGCCAGCAGCCAAGATCCCAGGGGCTACGAGCAGTACTTC. Amino acid sequence: CASSQDPRGYEQYF. This sequence joins TRBV4-1 and TRBJ2-7, with D possibly matching TRBD1 (6 bases). Germline V gene data show CDR1 as MGHRA and CDR2 as YSYEKL. The CDR3 sequence is 14 residues long. Trimming stripped 0 bases from V and 3 bases from J, with 9 bases between.

The V call is TRBV9, the J call TRBJ1-5; unclear D gene. V dropped 4 bases and J dropped 1 base, with 9 bases sitting between them. The CDR3 is 14 residues long. The germline gives CDR1 SGDLS, CDR2 YYNGEE. In nucleotides, the CDR3 is TGTGCCAGCAGCTACGGGGTCAGCAATCAGCCCCAGCATTTT. It translates to CASSYGVSNQPQHF.

This chain uses TRBV28 with TRBJ1-1; D possibly corresponds to TRBD1 (5 bases). Germline CDR1 is MDHEN and CDR2 is SYDVKM. This CDR3 is built from 14 residues. V was trimmed by 5 bases and J by 4 bases, leaving 14 bases between them. The CDR3 here is CASSKPGEGTEAFF. CDR3 coding DNA: TGTGCCAGCAGTAAACCGGGGGAGGGCACTGAAGCTTTCTTT.

The V and J genes are TRBV6-6 and TRBJ1-1; D gene ambiguous. The CDR3 is 12 amino acids. V was cut by 0 bases and J by 8 bases, with 7 bases left in between. Per the germline V gene, CDR1 is MNHNY and CDR2 is SVGAGI (reference sequence). CDR3 nucleotides: TGTGCCAGCAGTTACTCGAGAGGGGAAGCTTTCTTT. Translating gives CASSYSRGEAFF.

The gene calls are TRBV6-1 and TRBJ1-1, with 12 bases matching TRBD1. Germline V gene sequence: CDR1 MNHNS, CDR2 SASEGT. Trimming took 2 bases from V and 5 from J; bases not matched to a gene: 6. The CDR3 is made up of 16 amino acids. CDR3 DNA: TGTGCCAGCAGTGAAAGGGACAGGGGGCTGCGGACTGAAGCTTTCTTT. As protein: CASSERDRGLRTEAFF.

This clone came up once. The chain combines TRBV30 with TRBJ2-7; unclear D gene. From germline, CDR1 is GTSNPN and CDR2 SVGIG (reference sequence). The CDR3 is 11 amino acids. V shed 3 bases and J shed 4 bases, with 7 bases lying between them. The CDR3 here is CAWSRSYEQYF. CDR3 in DNA: TGTGCCTGGAGCCGCAGTTACGAGCAGTACTTC.